These 13 T cell receptor beta chains came from one sample sequenced in a study of T cell changes during pregnancy in multiple sclerosis. Some clones are missing from TCRdb's copy, which holds only in-frame ones; the method was immunoSEQ multiplex PCR. The sample lists tens of thousands of clones, 86% occurring once. The specimen comprised CD4+ T cells from peripheral blood mononuclear cells, sampled in the first trimester of pregnancy. The receptors were sampled from a female donor in good health, enrolled as a control in a pregnancy study.

This clone turned up a few times. V gene TRBV19 combines with J gene TRBJ2-7, with TRBD1 matching over 7 bases. The germline gives CDR1 LNHDA, CDR2 SQIVND (reference sequence). The CDR3 length is 16 residues. V shed 6 bases and J 1 base; nucleotides not matched to a gene: 12. CDR3 protein: CASSIRRQGGSYEQYF. CDR3 in DNA: TGTGCCAGTAGCATCCGACGACAGGGCGGGTCCTACGAGCAGTACTTC.

The chain combines TRBV9 with TRBJ2-7, with a tentative D call TRBD1 (5 bases). V was pared by 0 bases and J by 4 bases, with 11 bases between. This CDR3 is built from 14 residues. Looked up from germline, CDR1 is SGDLS and CDR2 is YYNGEE. CDR3: CASSVAQGPYEQYF. CDR3 nucleotide sequence: TGTGCCAGCAGCGTAGCCCAGGGCCCATACGAGCAGTACTTC.

The chain carries TRBV19 and TRBJ2-1; maybe TRBD1 (6 bases). V lost 4 bases and J lost 7, with 11 bases in between. The CDR3 sequence is 13 residues long. Germline CDR1 reads LNHDA; CDR2 reads SQIVND (reference sequence). This CDR3 reads CASSTGTPNEQFF. CDR3 nucleotides: TGTGCCAGTAGTACCGGGACACCGAATGAGCAGTTCTTC.

The chain employs TRBV7-3 and TRBJ2-7, with TRBD1 identical over 7 bases. Germline V gene lookup returns CDR1 SGHTA and CDR2 FQGTGA. This CDR3 has 13 residues. Trimming removed 1 base from V and 5 bases from J; junction bases left unmatched: 2. CDR3 nucleotide sequence: TGTGCCAGCAGCTTAAACAGGGGCGACGAGCAGTACTTC. This translates into CASSLNRGDEQYF. The variable domain in full, completed from reference TRBV7-3 and TRBJ2-7, reads GAGVSQTPSNKVTEKGKYVELRCDPISGHTALYWYRQSLGQGPEFLIYFQGTGAADDSGLPNDRFFAVRPEGSVSTLKIQRTERGDSAVYLCASSLNRGDEQYFGPGTRLTVT.

The rearrangement links TRBV5-1 to TRBJ2-5; 7 bases agree with TRBD1. This CDR3 spans 17 amino acids. Trimming removed 5 bases from V and 4 bases from J; junction bases left unmatched: 17. Germline V CDR1 and CDR2: SGHRS, YFSETQ. The CDR3 region has the DNA TGCGCCAGCAGTAGATCTACAGGGGCGCGCAGTCGAGAGACCCAGTACTTC. Protein sequence: CASSRSTGARSRETQYF. Combining the CDR3 with reference TRBV5-1 and TRBJ2-5 gives the whole variable domain KAGVTQTPRYLIKTRGQQVTLSCSPISGHRSVSWYQQTPGQGLQFLFEYFSETQRNKGNFPGRFSGRQFSNSRSEMNVSTLELGDSALYLCASSRSTGARSRETQYFGPGTRLLVL.

The chain uses TRBV19 and TRBJ2-5; possible D gene TRBD2, 6 bases. Trimming took 5 bases from V and 5 from J, leaving 15 bases between them. Germline values: CDR1 LNHDA, CDR2 SQIVND (reference sequence). The CDR3 consists of 14 residues. CDR3 sequence (DNA): TGTGCCAGTAGTGCCCGCGGGAATGGGGAGACCCAGTACTTC. Translation: CASSARGNGETQYF.

The chain employs TRBV7-2 and TRBJ2-3, with 8 bases fitting TRBD2. The CDR3 has 16 amino acids. Per germline, CDR1 SGHTA and CDR2 FQGNSA. The trim removed 7 bases at V and 1 base at J, leaving 10 bases unmatched. The CDR3 bases are TGTGCCAGCATGATATCGGGGGGGGGAGGCACAGATACGCAGTATTTT. Protein: CASMISGGGGTDTQYF.

The gene calls are TRBV6-5 and TRBJ1-4; 9 positions match TRBD1. CDR1 MNHEY and CDR2 SVGAGI come from the germline V gene. With V trimmed by 4 bases and J by 6 bases, 9 bases remained unmatched. The CDR3 runs 16 residues. For the CDR3, the DNA is TGTGCCAGCAGTTCAACAGGGGGCAGGGGATATGAAAAACTGTTTTTT. It translates to CASSSTGGRGYEKLFF.

This clone turned up a few times. The V call is TRBV7-3, the J call TRBJ1-6; D is ambiguous. The V end was cut by 3 bases, the J end by 9 bases, with 15 bases between. The CDR3 is made up of 15 amino acids. CDR1 and CDR2 from the germline V gene are SGHTA and FQGTGA. This CDR3 is CASSLSERGVSPLHF. CDR3 DNA: TGTGCCAGCAGCTTGTCGGAACGCGGAGTTTCACCCCTCCACTTT. Complete variable domain (other parts from reference TRBV7-3 and TRBJ1-6): GAGVSQTPSNKVTEKGKYVELRCDPISGHTALYWYRQSLGQGPEFLIYFQGTGAADDSGLPNDRFFAVRPEGSVSTLKIQRTERGDSAVYLCASSLSERGVSPLHFGNGTRLTVT.

The J gene is TRBJ2-4, the V gene TRBV14, with 7 bases aligning to TRBD1. Germline loops: CDR1 SGHDN, CDR2 FVKESK. The length of the CDR3 is 15 residues. J was trimmed by 5 bases and V by 4 bases; bases with no gene match: 8. CDR3 coding DNA: TGTGCCAGCAGCCGAACACAGGGGCTGGAAAACATTCAGTACTTC. Protein sequence: CASSRTQGLENIQYF.

V usage is TRBV7-3 and J usage is TRBJ2-5; 10 nucleotides align to TRBD1. CDR3 length equals 15 residues. From germline, CDR1 is SGHTA and CDR2 FQGTGA. The V gene end was trimmed by 0 bases and the J gene end by 4 bases; junction bases not matched to a gene: 2. The CDR3 is CASSLTGTGVETQYF. DNA of the CDR3: TGTGCCAGCAGCTTAACGGGGACAGGGGTAGAGACCCAGTACTTC.

The chain has TRBV15 and TRBJ2-7; D is possibly TRBD2 (6 bases). Germline V gives CDR1 LNHNV, CDR2 YYDKDF (reference sequence). The CDR3 is 12 residues long. Trimming stripped 3 bases from V and 3 bases from J, with 6 bases between. The DNA for the CDR3 is TGTGCCACCAGCAGGGGGGGCTACGAGCAGTACTTC. Residues: CATSRGGYEQYF.

CDR3 DNA sequence: TGTGCCAGCAGCGCGAGAGGCGGGGGACCACGGACCCAGTACTTC. Encoded protein: CASSARGGGPRTQYF. V is TRBV7-2 and J is TRBJ2-5, with 7 bases fitting TRBD2. J lost 7 bases, V lost 5 bases, and 13 bases had no gene match. CDR3 length: 15 residues. CDR1 is SGHTA, CDR2 FQGNSA, per germline. The complete variable domain, with remaining parts taken from reference TRBV7-2 and TRBJ2-5, reads GAGVSQSPSNKVTEKGKDVELRCDPISGHTALYWYRQSLGQGLEFLIYFQGNSAPDKSGLPSDRFSAERTGGSVSTLTIQRTQQEDSAVYLCASSARGGGPRTQYFGPGTRLLVL.